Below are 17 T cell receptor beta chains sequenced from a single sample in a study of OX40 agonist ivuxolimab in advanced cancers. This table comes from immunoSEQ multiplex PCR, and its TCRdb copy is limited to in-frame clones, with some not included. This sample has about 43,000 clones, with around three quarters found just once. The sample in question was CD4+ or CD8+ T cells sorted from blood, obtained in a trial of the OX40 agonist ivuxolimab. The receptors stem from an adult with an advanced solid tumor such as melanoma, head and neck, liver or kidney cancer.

CDR3 residues: CASSINPRDTQYF. DNA for the CDR3: TGTGCCAGCAGTATAAATCCTCGGGATACGCAGTATTTT. This rearrangement joins TRBV6-4 to TRBJ2-3, with unresolved D. The germline CDR1 and CDR2 sequences are MRHNA and SNTAGT. Trimming took 5 bases from V and 6 from J, leaving 12 bases between them. The CDR3 runs to 13 residues.

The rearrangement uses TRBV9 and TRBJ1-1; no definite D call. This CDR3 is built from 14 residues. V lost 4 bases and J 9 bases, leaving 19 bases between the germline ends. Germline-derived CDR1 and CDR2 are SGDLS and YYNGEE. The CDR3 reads CASSRTPVGVQAFF. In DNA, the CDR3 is TGTGCCAGCAGCCGAACCCCCGTTGGGGTCCAAGCTTTCTTT.

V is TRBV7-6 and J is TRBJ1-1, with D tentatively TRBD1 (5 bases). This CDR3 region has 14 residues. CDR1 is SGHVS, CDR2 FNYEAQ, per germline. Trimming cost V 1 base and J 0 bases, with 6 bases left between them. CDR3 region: CASSLGQLNTEAFF. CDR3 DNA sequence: TGTGCCAGCAGCTTAGGACAGCTGAACACTGAAGCTTTCTTT.

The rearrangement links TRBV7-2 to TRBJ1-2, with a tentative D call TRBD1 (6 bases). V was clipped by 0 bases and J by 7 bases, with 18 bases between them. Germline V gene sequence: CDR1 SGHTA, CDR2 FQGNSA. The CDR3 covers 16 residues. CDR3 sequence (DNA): TGTGCCAGCAGCTTAGCGCTAAAGGGGGAAGCTGGTGGCTACACCTTC. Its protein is CASSLALKGEAGGYTF.

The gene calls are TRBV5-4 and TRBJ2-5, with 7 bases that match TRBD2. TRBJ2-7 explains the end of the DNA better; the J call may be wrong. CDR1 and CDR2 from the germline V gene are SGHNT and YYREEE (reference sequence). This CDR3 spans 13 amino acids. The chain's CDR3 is CASSLEGGFEQYF. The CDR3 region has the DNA TGTGCCAGCAGCTTGGAGGGAGGGTTCGAGCAGTACTTC.

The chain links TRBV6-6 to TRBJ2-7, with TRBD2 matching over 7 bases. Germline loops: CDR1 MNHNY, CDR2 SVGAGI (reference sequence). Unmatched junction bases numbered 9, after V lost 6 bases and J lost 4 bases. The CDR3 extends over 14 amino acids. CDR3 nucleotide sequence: TGTGCCAGCAGCCCTGCCGGGACTACTTACGAGCAGTACTTC. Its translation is CASSPAGTTYEQYF.

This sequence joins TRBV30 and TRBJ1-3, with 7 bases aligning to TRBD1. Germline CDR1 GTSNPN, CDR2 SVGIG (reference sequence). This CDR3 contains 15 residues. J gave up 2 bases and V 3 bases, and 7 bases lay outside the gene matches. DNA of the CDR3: TGTGCCTGGAGCCTACGGACAGGAGCTGGAAACACCATATATTTT. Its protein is CAWSLRTGAGNTIYF.

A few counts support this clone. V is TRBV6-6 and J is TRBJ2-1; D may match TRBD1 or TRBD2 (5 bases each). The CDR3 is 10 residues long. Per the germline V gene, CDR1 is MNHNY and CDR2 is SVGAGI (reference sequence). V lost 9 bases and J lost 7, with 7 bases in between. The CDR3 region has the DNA TGTGCCAGTTGGGGGAATGAGCAGTTCTTC. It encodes CASWGNEQFF.

The DNA of the CDR3 is TGTGCCAGCAGCCCAGGACAGGGGGAGTACGAGCAGTACTTC. Residues: CASSPGQGEYEQYF. The chain uses TRBV7-9 and TRBJ2-7; 10 nucleotides line up with TRBD1. J gave up 4 bases and V 5 bases, and 5 bases lay outside the gene matches. The CDR3 contains 14 residues. The germline V gene has CDR1 SEHNR and CDR2 FQNEAQ (reference sequence).

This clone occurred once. CDR3 amino acids: CASSLDSAYNEQFF. For the CDR3, the DNA is TGTGCCAGCAGCTTAGATAGCGCCTACAATGAGCAGTTCTTC. This sequence joins TRBV7-2 and TRBJ2-1; D may be TRBD2 (5 bases). Trimming cost V 1 base and J 2 bases, with 6 bases left between them. This CDR3 is 14 amino acids long. CDR1 is SGHTA, CDR2 FQGNSA, per germline.

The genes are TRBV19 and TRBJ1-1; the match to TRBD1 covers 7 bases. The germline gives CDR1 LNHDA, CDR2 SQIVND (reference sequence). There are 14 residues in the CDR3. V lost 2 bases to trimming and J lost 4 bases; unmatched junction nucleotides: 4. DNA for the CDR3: TGTGCCAGTAGTATAATGCAGGGGGGCACTGAAGCTTTCTTT. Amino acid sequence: CASSIMQGGTEAFF.

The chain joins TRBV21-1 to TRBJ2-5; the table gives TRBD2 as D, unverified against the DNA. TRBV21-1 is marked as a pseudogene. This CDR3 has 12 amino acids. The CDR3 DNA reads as TGTGCCAGCAGCAAAGATTCGGAGACCCAGTACTTC. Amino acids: CASSKDSETQYF.

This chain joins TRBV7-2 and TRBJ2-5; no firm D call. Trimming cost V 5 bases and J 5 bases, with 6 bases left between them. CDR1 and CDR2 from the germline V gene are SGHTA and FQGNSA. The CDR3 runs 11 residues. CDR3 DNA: TGTGCCAGCAGCCGAGCGGAGACCCAGTACTTC. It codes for CASSRAETQYF. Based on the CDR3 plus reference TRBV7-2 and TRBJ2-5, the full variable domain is GAGVSQSPSNKVTEKGKDVELRCDPISGHTALYWYRQSLGQGLEFLIYFQGNSAPDKSGLPSDRFSAERTGGSVSTLTIQRTQQEDSAVYLCASSRAETQYFGPGTRLLVL.

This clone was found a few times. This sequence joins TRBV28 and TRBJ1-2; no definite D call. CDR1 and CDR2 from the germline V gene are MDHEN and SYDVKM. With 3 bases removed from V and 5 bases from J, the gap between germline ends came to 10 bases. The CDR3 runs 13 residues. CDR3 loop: CASSLRGPYGYTF. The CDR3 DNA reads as TGTGCCAGCAGTTTGAGAGGGCCTTATGGCTACACCTTC.

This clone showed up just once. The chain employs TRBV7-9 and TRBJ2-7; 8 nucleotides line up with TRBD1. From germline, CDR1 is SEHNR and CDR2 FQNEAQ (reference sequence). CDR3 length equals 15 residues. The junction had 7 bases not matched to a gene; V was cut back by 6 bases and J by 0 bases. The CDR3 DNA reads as TGTGCCAGCAGTTCGACAGGGGTCAGCTCCTACGAGCAGTACTTC. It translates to CASSSTGVSSYEQYF.

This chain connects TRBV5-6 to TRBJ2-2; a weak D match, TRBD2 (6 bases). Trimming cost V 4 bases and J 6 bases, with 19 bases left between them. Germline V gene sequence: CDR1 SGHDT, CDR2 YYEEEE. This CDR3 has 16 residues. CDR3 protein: CASSPDMGGQPGELFF. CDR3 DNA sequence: TGTGCCAGCAGCCCTGACATGGGGGGTCAGCCCGGGGAGCTGTTTTTT.

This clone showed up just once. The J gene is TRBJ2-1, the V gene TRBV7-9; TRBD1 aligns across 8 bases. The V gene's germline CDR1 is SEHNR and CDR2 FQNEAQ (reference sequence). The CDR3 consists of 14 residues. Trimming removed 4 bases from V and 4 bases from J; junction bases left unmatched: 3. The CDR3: CASSSGTGYNEQFF. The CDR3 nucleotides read TGTGCCAGCAGCTCCGGGACAGGTTACAATGAGCAGTTCTTC.